Listed here is a single T cell receptor (beta chain). Antigen specificity is unknown. A clone one base away is much larger, so this may be a read error. This sample was included in a study of T cells in Graves' hyperthyroidism and ophthalmopathy. Study outcomes and limitations: With a median lead of around 6.7 months before onset, the model predicted ophthalmopathy. Most thyroid clonotypes that were expanded above 0.001 also turned up in blood. A model built on 13 V-J features separated ophthalmopathy from stable hyperthyroidism.

CDR1 LGHDT and CDR2 YNNKEL come from the germline V gene (reference sequence). This CDR3 spans 17 amino acids. The PBMCs studied were ones that came from roughly 9.4 ml fresh peripheral blood. RNA transcripts yielded amplified TCR beta CDR3 regions. HTBI primers drove first-round RT-PCR of the TCR CDR3. Using its own MiXCR run on the multiplex PCR reads, TCRdb lists one record per CDR3 protein. Of 560,000 or so distinct CDR3 sequences in the sample, nearly 20% are singletons; the top ten hold approximately 48%. The sample was blood. V and J are TRBV3-1 and TRBJ1-1; D unresolved. This clonotype originated in a man aged 35 to 55 with Graves' ophthalmopathy. This chain's CDR3 is CAGSQVGFLDLNTEAFF. CDR3 DNA: TGTGCCGGCAGCCAAGTGGGGTTCTTGGATTTGAACACTGAAGCTTTCTTT.